Sequencing of this TCR beta chain was carried out in a study of T cells in Graves' hyperthyroidism and ophthalmopathy. Broader study findings: Classification by a 13 V-J model distinguished ophthalmopathy from stable hyperthyroidism.

Template material for amplifying TCR beta CDR3 regions consisted of RNA transcripts. Using the HTBI primer set, a first-round RT-PCR was run on the TCR CDR3. A single record per CDR3 protein comes from TCRdb applying MiXCR to the multiplex PCR reads. The sample holds under 250,000 distinct CDR3 sequences, about 17% seen once. The V gene's germline CDR1 is MDHEN and CDR2 SYDVKM. With 10 bases removed from V and 1 base from J, the gap between germline ends came to 28 bases. This CDR3 is built from 18 residues. Turning to this clonotype: Its antigen remains unidentified.

Uncontrolled infection, other autoimmune disease, pregnancy or lactation led to exclusion. The sample taken for sequencing was blood. The rearrangement links TRBV28 to TRBJ1-1; D unclear. The source is a woman between 50 and 59 years old with Graves' hyperthyroidism. CDR3 in amino acids: CAIAESRRLGRRNTEAFF. For the CDR3, the DNA is TGTGCCATAGCGGAGTCCCGTCGCTTAGGGAGGAGGAACACTGAAGCTTTCTTT.